This TCR beta chain is drawn from a study of tumor and adjacent non-tumor tissue in lung cancer. A modified ARM-PCR protocol with three rounds of nested PCR amplified TCRbeta. A single record per CDR3 protein comes from TCRdb applying MiXCR to the multiplex PCR reads. The sample consists of about 85,000 distinct CDR3 sequences, 61% of them appearing once. Germline CDR1 reads SGHAT; CDR2 reads FQNNGV. The CDR3 spans 14 residues. V was cut by 2 bases and J by 3 bases, with 10 bases left in between. No cell sorting was done before RNA was extracted from the tissue. The source is a man between 65 and 79 years old with non-small cell lung cancer. The chain recombines TRBV11-2 with TRBJ2-5; no clear D. Sequenced: lung tumor tissue. The CDR3 loop is CASSLSPMEETQYF. The CDR3 DNA follows: TGTGCCAGCAGCTTATCACCGATGGAAGAGACCCAGTACTTC.